A selection of T cell receptor beta chains follows, all from one sample in a study of cytomegalovirus exposure and HLA in healthy donors. Clones were sequenced by immunoSEQ multiplex PCR, and TCRdb holds only the in-frame ones, with some missing. The sample has approximately 120,000 clones; 72% are singletons. The material sequenced was PBMCs. The source is a man between 25 and 39 years old in good health and CMV-seronegative. Each CDR3 is given with its conserved first and last residue. D genes are given only for firm matches. Some rows mark clone size as missing; the rest say once, few, many or name a class of expanded clone.

d_call clone_size j_call v_call cdr3_aa cdr3_nt
NA NA TRBJ1-6 TRBV9 CASSRTPSLNSPLHF TGTGCCAGCAGTCGCACCCCATCCCTAAATTCACCCCTCCACTTT
TRBD1 NA TRBJ2-6 TRBV4-1 CASSQLRTGRSGANVLTF TGCGCCAGCAGCCAGTTACGGACAGGCCGCTCTGGGGCCAACGTCCTGACTTTC
NA few TRBJ1-1 TRBV18 CASSPPGQVDTEAFF TGTGCCAGCTCACCACCGGGACAAGTCGACACTGAAGCTTTCTTT
NA few TRBJ2-7 TRBV5-6 CASSLVGAHSYEQYF TGTGCCAGCAGCCTCGTAGGGGCCCACTCCTACGAGCAGTACTTC
TRBD1 NA TRBJ1-4 TRBV18 CASSPLDRPREKLFF TGTGCCAGCTCACCATTGGACAGGCCTAGGGAAAAACTGTTTTTT
NA once TRBJ1-5 TRBV28 CASHRVWNQPQHF TGTGCCAGCCACAGGGTTTGGAATCAGCCCCAGCATTTT
NA once TRBJ1-1 TRBV18 CASSPKEGGSTEAFF TGTGCCAGCTCACCGAAAGAGGGGGGGAGCACTGAAGCTTTCTTT
TRBD1 NA TRBJ2-5 TRBV5-1 CASSPEGRGFEETQYF TGCGCCAGCAGCCCAGAGGGCAGGGGGTTTGAGGAGACCCAGTACTTC
NA NA TRBJ1-5 TRBV28 CASSILNQPQHF TGTGCCAGCAGTATTCTTAATCAGCCCCAGCATTTT
NA NA TRBJ2-5 TRBV21-1 CASSNRGRWETQYF TGTGCCAGCAGCAATAGGGGGCGATGGGAGACCCAGTACTTC